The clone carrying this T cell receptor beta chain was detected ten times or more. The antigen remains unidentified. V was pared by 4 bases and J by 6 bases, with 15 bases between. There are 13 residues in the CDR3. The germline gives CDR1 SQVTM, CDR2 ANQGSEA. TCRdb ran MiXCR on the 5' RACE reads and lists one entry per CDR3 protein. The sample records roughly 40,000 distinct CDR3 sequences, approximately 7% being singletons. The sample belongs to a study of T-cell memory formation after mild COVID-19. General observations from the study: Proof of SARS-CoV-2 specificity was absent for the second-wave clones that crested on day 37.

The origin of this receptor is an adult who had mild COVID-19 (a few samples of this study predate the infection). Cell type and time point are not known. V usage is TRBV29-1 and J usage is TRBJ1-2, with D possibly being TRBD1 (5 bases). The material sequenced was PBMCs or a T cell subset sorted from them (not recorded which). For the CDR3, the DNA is TGCAGCGTTGCGAGGCAGGGAGGGGATGGCTACACCTTC. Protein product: CSVARQGGDGYTF.